The 16 T cell receptor beta chains below all came from one sample that was sequenced in a study of identical twins. TCRdb re-called the 5' RACE reads with MiXCR, one entry per CDR3 protein. The sample lists nearly 650,000 distinct CDR3 sequences, just over 7% occurring once. The same specimen was also included in a second study, on yellow fever vaccine responses in identical twins.

Sequenced: PBMCs. These receptors came from a woman under 30 in good health.

This clonotype was detected many times. The chain joins TRBV3-1 to TRBJ1-2; 7 bases fit TRBD1. The CDR3 contains 15 residues. CDR1 and CDR2 (germline): LGHDT, YNNKEL (reference sequence). J lost 1 base, V lost 5 bases, and 7 bases had no gene match. CDR3 in amino acids: CASSYRDRFNYGYTF. CDR3 nucleotide sequence: TGTGCCAGCAGCTACCGGGACAGATTTAACTATGGCTACACCTTC.

In the case of this clonotype: One junction end does not reproduce the germline sequence, and a read error may be involved. The V gene is TRBV24-1, the J gene TRBJ2-1; D is ambiguous. Germline assignment: CDR1 KGHDR and CDR2 SFDVKD. The CDR3 spans 13 residues. The chain's CDR3 is CATSDPVNNELFF. The CDR3 coding sequence is TGTGCCACCAGTGATCCCGTCAACAATGAGCTGTTCTTC.

Only a few counts were recorded for this clonotype. CDR3 DNA sequence: TGTGCCAGCAGCCCAACCGGGACTGACTCTTACAATGAGCAGTTCTTC. Amino acid sequence: CASSPTGTDSYNEQFF. This rearrangement joins TRBV7-3 to TRBJ2-1; D might be TRBD2 (6 bases). Germline CDR1 reads SGHTA; CDR2 reads FQGTGA. The CDR3 is 16 residues long. Trimming cost V 5 bases and J 4 bases, with 18 bases left between them.

Of note for this clonotype: At one end the junction does not follow the germline gene, possibly because of a read error. The gene calls are TRBV6-1 and TRBJ2-5, with 12 positions matching TRBD2. CDR1 is MNHNS and CDR2 is SASEGT in the germline V gene. The CDR3 runs 15 residues. CDR3 sequence (DNA): TGTGCCAGCAGCCGACTAGCGGGAGCCCAAGGGACCCAGTACTTC. Amino acids: CASSRLAGAQGTQYF.

This clonotype was seen a few times. The chain employs TRBV6-1 and TRBJ2-2; TRBD2 aligns across 8 bases. The CDR3 consists of 17 residues. The germline V gene encodes CDR1 MNHNS and CDR2 SASEGT. Losses at the gene ends were 6 bases for V and 7 bases for J; bases not matched to a gene: 16. CDR3 amino acids: CASSVSGSGGPHGELFF. CDR3 DNA: TGTGCCAGCAGCGTTAGCGGTTCGGGAGGGCCCCACGGGGAGCTGTTTTTT.

In this sample, this clonotype turned up a few times. This CDR3 reads CASSVDSGRAAYEQYF. CDR3 coding DNA: TGTGCCAGCAGCGTAGATAGCGGGAGGGCCGCCTACGAGCAGTACTTC. The chain recombines TRBV9 with TRBJ2-7, with TRBD2 matching 11 bases. This CDR3 spans 16 amino acids. Germline trimming cut 0 bases from V and 2 bases from J; bases unmatched to any gene: 4. Germline V gene lookup returns CDR1 SGDLS and CDR2 YYNGEE.

This clonotype came up a few times. The chain links TRBV2 to TRBJ2-7; 8 bases match TRBD1. The V and J ends lost 7 bases and 3 bases, in that order; junction bases with no gene match: 2. CDR3 length equals 12 residues. CDR1 and CDR2 from the germline V gene are SNHLY and FYNNEI. The DNA for the CDR3 is TGTGCCAGCAAGGGACAGGTCTACGAGCAGTACGTC. Translation gives CASKGQVYEQYV.

This clonotype appeared many times. The chain couples TRBV5-6 to TRBJ2-5; TRBD2 matches 7 bases. Per germline, CDR1 SGHDT and CDR2 YYEEEE. V trimming: 4 bases; J trimming: 0 bases; junction bases outside the gene matches: 3. The CDR3 length is 14 residues. In DNA, the CDR3 is TGTGCCAGCAGCCCGGGACTAAACCAAGAGACCCAGTACTTC. Residues: CASSPGLNQETQYF.

This clonotype was picked up a small number of times. This rearrangement joins TRBV12-3 or TRBV12-4 to TRBJ2-3; no clear D gene. The CDR3 sequence is 15 residues long. Trimming cost V 7 bases and J 0 bases, with 14 bases left between them. Written as DNA, the CDR3 is TGTGCCAGCAAGCCCCCTGGAACTAGCACAGATACGCAGTATTTT. This encodes CASKPPGTSTDTQYF.

This clonotype was counted only a few times. V and J are TRBV10-2 and TRBJ2-6; possible D gene TRBD2, 6 bases. The CDR3 has 14 amino acids. Germline assignment: CDR1 WSHSY and CDR2 SAAADI. V lost 4 bases and J 4 bases, leaving 8 bases between the germline ends. The CDR3 here is CASSAGVGANVLTF. In DNA, the CDR3 is TGCGCCAGCAGTGCGGGGGTGGGGGCCAACGTCCTGACTTTC.

This clonotype was recorded a few times. This sequence joins TRBV12-2 and TRBJ1-4; the table's D call, TRBD1, was not checked against the DNA. TRBV12-2 corresponds to a pseudogene. The CDR3 has 13 amino acids. This CDR3 reads CASLGDANEKLFF. CDR3 nucleotides: TGTGCAAGTCTAGGGGATGCTAATGAAAAACTGTTTTTT.

This chain uses TRBV15 with TRBJ2-5; D is unclear. CDR1 is LNHNV, CDR2 YYDKDF, per germline (reference sequence). This CDR3 has 14 residues. V lost 0 bases and J 4 bases, leaving 9 bases between the germline ends. CDR3 loop: CATSRDMALETQYF. Here the CDR3 DNA reads TGTGCCACCAGCAGAGATATGGCCCTAGAGACCCAGTACTTC.

The table lists this clonotype with many counts. This rearrangement joins TRBV7-9 to TRBJ2-3; D gene uncertain. Germline V gene data show CDR1 as SEHNR and CDR2 as FQNEAQ (reference sequence). There are 10 residues in the CDR3. V was clipped by 3 bases and J by 6 bases, with 1 base between them. This CDR3 reads CASSLDTQYF. The CDR3 coding sequence is TGTGCCAGCAGCTTGGATACGCAGTATTTT.

This rearrangement joins TRBV15 to TRBJ2-5; 8 nucleotides align to TRBD2. Trimming took 8 bases from V and 1 from J; bases not matched to a gene: 6. Germline CDR1 reads LNHNV; CDR2 reads YYDKDF (reference sequence). The CDR3 contains 14 residues. The CDR3 DNA reads as TGTGCCACCGATGGCGGGGGGATCCAAGAGACCCAGTACTTC. It specifies CATDGGGIQETQYF. Full variable domain (remainder filled in from reference TRBV15 and TRBJ2-5): DAMVIQNPRYQVTQFGKPVTLSCSQTLNHNVMYWYQQKSSQAPKLLFHYYDKDFNNEADTPDNFQSRRPNTSFCFLDIRSPGLGDTAMYLCATDGGGIQETQYFGPGTRLLVL.

At least ten counts were recorded for this clonotype. The chain couples TRBV5-1 to TRBJ2-3; D may be TRBD2 (5 bases). This CDR3 spans 14 amino acids. V was clipped by 1 base and J by 2 bases, with 8 bases between them. The germline gives CDR1 SGHRS, CDR2 YFSETQ. For the CDR3, the DNA is TGCGCCAGCAGCTTGTCGGACTCCACAGATACGCAGTATTTT. As protein: CASSLSDSTDTQYF.

V and J are TRBV29-1 and TRBJ1-2; D is perhaps TRBD1 (5 bases). This CDR3 region has 13 residues. The germline CDR1 and CDR2 sequences are SQVTM and ANQGSEA. Trimming cost V 7 bases and J 3 bases, with 15 bases left between them. CDR3 residues: CSAAGGSDYGYTF. The CDR3 bases are TGCAGCGCTGCGGGGGGAAGCGACTATGGCTACACCTTC.